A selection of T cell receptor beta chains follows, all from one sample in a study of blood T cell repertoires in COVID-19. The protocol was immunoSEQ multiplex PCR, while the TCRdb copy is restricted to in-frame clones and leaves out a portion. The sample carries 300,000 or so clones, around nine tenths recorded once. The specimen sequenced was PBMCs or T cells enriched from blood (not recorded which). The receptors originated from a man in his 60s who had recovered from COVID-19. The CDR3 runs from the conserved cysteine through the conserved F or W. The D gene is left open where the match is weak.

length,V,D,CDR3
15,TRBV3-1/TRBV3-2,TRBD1,CASSQTGAGANVLTF
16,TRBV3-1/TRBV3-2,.,CASSQIWRGSGNTIYF
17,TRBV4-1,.,CASSSRIRLTESYEQYF
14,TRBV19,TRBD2,CASSIGTSLGEQFF
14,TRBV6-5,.,CASSPYLGVVGQFF
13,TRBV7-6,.,CASTAGTYNEQFF
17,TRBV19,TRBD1,CASSTPDRGPTNEKLFF
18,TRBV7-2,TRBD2,CASSIGLAGHAGTGELFF
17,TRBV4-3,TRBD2,CASSQGGRSGVYNEQFF
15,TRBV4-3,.,CASSQSRDPRETQYF
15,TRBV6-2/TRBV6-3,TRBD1,CASSATGGFTGELFF
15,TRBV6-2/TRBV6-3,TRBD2,CASSYGTSGTDTQYF
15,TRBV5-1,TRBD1,CASSRDRAPGNTIYF
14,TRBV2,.,CASSEPGSTYEQYF
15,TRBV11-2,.,CASSGRQTSSYEQYF
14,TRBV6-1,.,CASSERRSGGGYTF
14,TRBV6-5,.,CASRSLTSTDTQYF
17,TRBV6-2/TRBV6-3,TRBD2,CASSYRTSGGDYYEQYF
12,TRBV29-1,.,CSVVGRSYEQYF
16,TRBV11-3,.,CASSTLGGPLSYEQYF
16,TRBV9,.,CASSGGGPKVGNTIYF
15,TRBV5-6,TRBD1,CASSWRDRGSSPLHF
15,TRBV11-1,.,CASSYRGKLYNEQFF
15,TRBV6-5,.,CASSRDIDRLSEQYF
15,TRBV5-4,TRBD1,CASSAKHGQGETQYF